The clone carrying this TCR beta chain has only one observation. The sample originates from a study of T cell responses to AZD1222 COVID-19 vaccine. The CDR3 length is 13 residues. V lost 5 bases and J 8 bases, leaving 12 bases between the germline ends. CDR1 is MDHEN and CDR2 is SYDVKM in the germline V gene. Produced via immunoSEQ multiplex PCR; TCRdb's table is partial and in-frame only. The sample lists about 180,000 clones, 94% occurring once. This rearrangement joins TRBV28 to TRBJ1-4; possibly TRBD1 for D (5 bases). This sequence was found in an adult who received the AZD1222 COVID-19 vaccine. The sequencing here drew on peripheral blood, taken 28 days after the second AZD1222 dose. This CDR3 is CASSLGTPEKLFF. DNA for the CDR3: TGTGCCAGCAGTCTCGGGACGCCCGAAAAACTGTTTTTT.